Reported below is one T cell receptor beta chain. This record comes from a study of cytomegalovirus exposure and HLA in healthy donors. The germline V gene has CDR1 MNHNS and CDR2 SASEGT. Unmatched junction bases numbered 10, after V lost 6 bases and J lost 2 bases. This CDR3 has 15 residues. Researchers ran the PCR with 60 Vbeta and 13 Jbeta primers. Sequenced by immunoSEQ multiplex PCR; TCRdb stores in-frame clones only, minus some. The specimen's table records 100,000 or so clones. Source material: PBMCs. The clonotype originates from a man aged 50 to 59 in good health and CMV-seronegative. The chain carries TRBV6-1 and TRBJ2-7, with 7 bases matching TRBD1. The CDR3 region is CASRSTGPLAYEQYF. DNA of the CDR3: TGTGCCAGCAGATCGACAGGGCCCCTCGCCTACGAGCAGTACTTC.